This T cell receptor beta chain came from a study of blood T cell repertoires in COVID-19. The repertoire was sequenced with immunoSEQ multiplex PCR; TCRdb's copy has only in-frame clones and lacks some. The table records approximately 230,000 clones, approximately 80% of them present only once. This CDR3 comprises 13 residues. The germline CDR1 and CDR2 sequences are MNHEY and SMNVEV (reference sequence). The ends were cut back, 6 bases at V and 3 bases at J, with 11 bases in the middle. Sequenced: peripheral blood. The clonotype comes from a woman aged 80 or over with active or convalescent COVID-19. The chain is built from TRBV27 and TRBJ1-2; weak D call: TRBD1 (5 bases). CDR3 coding DNA: TGTGCCAGCAGAGTCGGGGGAGACTATGGCTACACCTTC. It yields the protein CASRVGGDYGYTF.